This entry describes one T cell receptor beta chain. Its specificity is unknown. Germline loops: CDR1 MGHDK, CDR2 SYGVNS. The CDR3 contains 14 residues. Trimming shortened V by 8 bases and J by 3 bases, and 13 bases separated the two germline ends. This specimen belongs to a study of shared clonotypes between healthy human individuals. Overall study findings and caveats: Rarefaction demonstrated incomplete sorted-subset sequencing despite large depth.

Execution of the assay was at deep level. Sequencing was performed with immunoSEQ multiplex PCR; in TCRdb, only in-frame clones are kept and a portion is missing. This table holds over 2 million clones, less than 95% found once. A CD45RA-negative memory subset and a CD45RA+ naive subset were separated from the CD4+ cells. The source material was naive CD4+ T cells from PBMCs. Described subset: CD45RA+ positively selected. The clonotype comes from a man between 18 and 29 years old in good health. Some clones in this sample may be carry-over from other donors' samples. The chain carries TRBV25-1 and TRBJ2-2; perhaps TRBD1 as D (6 bases). This CDR3 reads CASGRDIYTGELFF. Here the CDR3 DNA reads TGTGCCAGCGGCCGGGACATATACACCGGGGAGCTGTTTTTT.